This entry lists 30 T cell receptor beta chains sequenced from one sample in a study of T-cell reconstitution after alpha-beta-depleted transplantation in children. Construction of the TCRbeta library involved unique molecular identifiers. TCRdb re-analysed the PCR reads in MiXCR, keeping a single row per CDR3 protein. The sample lists about 690,000 distinct CDR3 sequences; 15% to 20% were seen once. The input for sequencing was PBMCs from the stem cell graft donor, taken from the stem cell graft. The origin of the receptors is a human donor who donated a stem cell graft to a child with acute myeloid leukemia.

The chain links TRBV2 to TRBJ2-7; 8 positions match TRBD1. In germline, CDR1 is SNHLY, CDR2 FYNNEI. This CDR3 comprises 13 residues. V lost 6 bases, J lost 2 bases, and 3 bases stayed unmatched. The CDR3, as DNA: TGTGCCAGCAGCTGGGACAGGCCCTACGAGCAGTACTTC. Translating gives CASSWDRPYEQYF.

There are many counts of this clonotype. This chain connects TRBV30 to TRBJ2-2; 11 nucleotides line up with TRBD2. Germline CDR1 is GTSNPN and CDR2 is SVGIG (reference sequence). J lost 4 bases, V lost 6 bases, and 10 bases had no gene match. This CDR3 spans 16 amino acids. For the CDR3, the DNA is TGTGCCTGTAAACCCTCCGGGACTAGCGGCACCGGGGAGCTGTTTTTT. Translation gives CACKPSGTSGTGELFF. Drawing the rest from reference TRBV30 and TRBJ2-2, the complete variable domain is SQTIHQWPATLVQPVGSPLSLECTVEGTSNPNLYWYRQAAGRGLQLLFYSVGIGQISSEVPQNLSASRPQDRQFILSSKKLLLSDSGFYLCACKPSGTSGTGELFFGEGSRLTVL.

This clonotype was seen ten or more times. The CDR3 loop is CASSQEGTPHNEQFF. The CDR3 DNA follows: TGTGCCAGCAGCCAAGAGGGGACCCCCCACAATGAGCAGTTCTTC. The V call is TRBV9, the J call TRBJ2-1; D might be TRBD1 or TRBD2, each matching 5 bases. The CDR3 loop spans 15 amino acids. Germline V gene data show CDR1 as SGDLS and CDR2 as YYNGEE. V lost 4 bases and J 5 bases, leaving 16 bases between the germline ends.

Only a few counts were recorded for this clonotype. This chain uses TRBV10-1 with TRBJ1-1; D uncertain. V was trimmed by 4 bases and J by 5 bases, leaving 14 bases between them. Per germline, CDR1 WNHNN and CDR2 SYGVQD (reference sequence). The CDR3 totals 14 residues. The CDR3 region has the DNA TGCGCCAGCAGTGGTTCCAGGATCGGGACTGAAGCTTTCTTT. This translates into CASSGSRIGTEAFF.

This clonotype was detected only a few times. The rearrangement uses TRBV11-1 and TRBJ2-1, with 11 bases fitting TRBD1. The CDR3 is 18 residues long. The ends lost 0 bases at V and 0 bases at J; junction bases unmatched: 4. Germline values: CDR1 SGHAT, CDR2 FQDESV (reference sequence). CDR3 loop: CASSLADRGLRSYNEQFF. The CDR3 nucleotides read TGTGCCAGCAGCTTAGCGGACAGGGGGCTTCGCTCCTACAATGAGCAGTTCTTC.

Ten or more counts support this clonotype. The rearrangement uses TRBV4-3 and TRBJ2-2; D uncertain. CDR1 is LGHNA and CDR2 is YSLEER in the germline V gene. With 5 bases removed from V and 5 bases from J, the gap between germline ends came to 12 bases. There are 14 residues in the CDR3. Here the CDR3 reads CASSYDLETGELFF. The CDR3 bases are TGCGCCAGCAGCTACGACTTGGAAACCGGGGAGCTGTTTTTT.

This clonotype was observed many times. V usage is TRBV20-1 and J usage is TRBJ2-7, with 8 positions matching TRBD2. V shed 0 bases and J 3 bases; nucleotides not matched to a gene: 4. This CDR3 comprises 14 residues. The germline V gene encodes CDR1 DFQATT and CDR2 SNEGSKA (reference sequence). The CDR3 loop reads CSAREPTSGYEQYF. The CDR3 bases are TGCAGTGCTAGAGAACCCACTAGCGGCTACGAGCAGTACTTC.

This clonotype was detected ten times or more. As DNA, the CDR3 is TGCAGTGCTAGAGACGATGGAAGCTCCTACGAGCAGTACTTC. This encodes CSARDDGSSYEQYF. V gene TRBV20-1 combines with J gene TRBJ2-7; D not resolved. Trimming removed 0 bases from V and 0 bases from J, with 9 bases in between. Germline CDR1 reads DFQATT; CDR2 reads SNEGSKA (reference sequence). This CDR3 is 14 amino acids long.

This chain joins TRBV10-2 and TRBJ2-7; D is ambiguous. The germline CDR1 and CDR2 sequences are WSHSY and SAAADI. This CDR3 contains 13 residues. Trimming cost V 0 bases and J 8 bases, with 11 bases left between them. The CDR3 loop is CASSESEGSKQYV. The DNA for the CDR3 is TGCGCCAGCAGTGAGTCGGAAGGGTCCAAGCAGTACGTC.

Many counts were recorded for this clonotype. This chain connects TRBV15 to TRBJ1-4, with 7 bases fitting TRBD1. CDR1 is LNHNV and CDR2 is YYDKDF in the germline V gene (reference sequence). The CDR3 runs 14 residues. The junction had 5 bases not matched to a gene; V was cut back by 5 bases and J by 5 bases. The CDR3 nucleotides are TGTGCCACCAGCCTCGGGACAGCAAATGAAAAACTGTTTTTT. Its protein product is CATSLGTANEKLFF.

This clonotype was found many times. The chain combines TRBV6-2 or TRBV6-3 with TRBJ1-1, with D possibly matching TRBD1 (6 bases). V lost 8 bases, J lost 3 bases, and 13 bases lay in between. Per germline, CDR1 MNHEY and CDR2 SVGEGT. The CDR3 is made up of 13 amino acids. In DNA, the CDR3 is TGTGCCAGCGAGGATCAGGGGTACACTGAAGCTTTCTTT. This codes for CASEDQGYTEAFF.

This clonotype was seen a few times. V gene TRBV12-3 or TRBV12-4 combines with J gene TRBJ1-6; D not resolved. V lost 6 bases to trimming and J lost 5 bases, with 5 bases between them. CDR3 size: 12 residues. The chain's CDR3 is CASSADNSPLHF. CDR3 nucleotide sequence: TGTGCCAGCAGCGCCGATAATTCACCCCTCCACTTT.

At least ten counts were recorded for this clonotype. This chain joins TRBV20-1 and TRBJ1-1, with TRBD1 matching 7 bases. The germline V gene encodes CDR1 DFQATT and CDR2 SNEGSKA (reference sequence). V gave up 1 base and J gave up 6 bases; unmatched junction bases: 5. This CDR3 contains 13 residues. CDR3 residues: CSARARGRAEAFF. The CDR3 nucleotides read TGCAGTGCTAGAGCCAGGGGGAGGGCTGAAGCTTTCTTT.

V gene TRBV3-1 combines with J gene TRBJ2-7, with 7 bases that match TRBD2. V was pared by 4 bases and J by 3 bases, with 9 bases of the junction left unmatched. The CDR3 extends over 15 amino acids. Germline loops: CDR1 LGHDT, CDR2 YNNKEL (reference sequence). This CDR3 reads CASSPNLQRGYEQYV. CDR3 in DNA: TGTGCCAGCAGCCCTAATCTACAGCGGGGCTACGAGCAGTACGTC.

This clonotype appeared many times. The chain links TRBV6-1 to TRBJ2-1; TRBD2 is a possible D gene (5 bases). The germline V gene encodes CDR1 MNHNS and CDR2 SASEGT. Trimming cost V 2 bases and J 1 base, with 6 bases left between them. CDR3 length equals 14 residues. CDR3 region: CASSETGSYNEQFF. DNA of the CDR3: TGTGCCAGCAGTGAAACGGGGTCCTACAATGAGCAGTTCTTC.

This clonotype appeared many times. The rearrangement links TRBV7-2 to TRBJ2-3; D gene ambiguous. CDR1 and CDR2 from the germline V gene are SGHTA and FQGNSA. The V end lost 2 bases, the J end lost 14 bases, and 14 bases lay between the germline ends. The length of the CDR3 is 12 residues. The CDR3 region is CASSLSQMILYF. The CDR3 bases are TGTGCCAGCAGCTTAAGCCAGATGATCCTGTATTTT.

The chain links TRBV5-1 to TRBJ2-7; 10 bases are shared with TRBD2. This CDR3 contains 15 residues. Germline V gene sequence: CDR1 SGHRS, CDR2 YFSETQ. Germline trimming cut 5 bases from V and 7 bases from J; bases unmatched to any gene: 12. CDR3 nucleotides: TGCGCCAGCAGACAGAGCGGGGGGGCGACGAGGGAGCAGTACTTC. Translation: CASRQSGGATREQYF.

The chain employs TRBV25-1 and TRBJ1-1; a possible D gene is TRBD1 (6 bases). V lost 3 bases and J 3 bases, leaving 14 bases between the germline ends. The CDR3 extends over 15 amino acids. In germline, CDR1 is MGHDK, CDR2 SYGVNS. CDR3 protein: CASSETGVIDTEAFF. The CDR3 nucleotides are TGTGCCAGCAGTGAGACAGGAGTGATTGACACTGAAGCTTTCTTT.

In this sample, this clonotype turned up many times. V gene TRBV6-5 combines with J gene TRBJ1-6, with 8 positions matching TRBD1. Germline CDR1 is MNHEY and CDR2 is SVGAGI. Unmatched junction bases numbered 7, after V lost 6 bases and J lost 9 bases. The CDR3 consists of 14 residues. The CDR3, as DNA: TGTGCCAGCAGCATAGACAGGGGAGGTTCACCCCTCCACTTT. Amino acid sequence: CASSIDRGGSPLHF.

The chain has TRBV27 and TRBJ2-7; D unresolved. CDR3 length: 14 amino acids. CDR1 is MNHEY and CDR2 is SMNVEV in the germline V gene (reference sequence). The V and J ends lost 5 bases and 3 bases respectively, with 14 bases between them. The CDR3, as DNA: TGTGCCAGCAGTCCTATCTCGAATTACTACGAGCAGTACGTC. Translating it yields CASSPISNYYEQYV.

This clonotype was seen at least ten times. This chain connects TRBV29-1 to TRBJ1-4; 7 bases are a match to TRBD1. This CDR3 has 14 amino acids. V shed 6 bases and J 7 bases; nucleotides not matched to a gene: 11. Germline CDR1 is SQVTM and CDR2 is ANQGSEA. The CDR3 sequence: CSVPDRRGSEKLFF. CDR3 nucleotides: TGCAGCGTCCCGGACAGGCGGGGTAGTGAAAAACTGTTTTTT.

Many counts were recorded for this clonotype. V gene TRBV20-1 combines with J gene TRBJ2-7; D possibly corresponds to TRBD2 (7 bases). The CDR3 length is 13 residues. Looked up from germline, CDR1 is DFQATT and CDR2 is SNEGSKA (reference sequence). Between the trimmed V and J ends, which lost 0 bases and 6 bases, there was a span of 12 bases. The CDR3 DNA is TGCAGTGCTAGAGATGGAGGGGGGGTCGAGCAGTACGTC. The encoded protein is CSARDGGGVEQYV.

The gene calls are TRBV20-1 and TRBJ2-1, with 13 bases aligning to TRBD2. The CDR3 totals 17 residues. J gave up 3 bases and V 3 bases, and 8 bases lay outside the gene matches. Germline V gives CDR1 DFQATT, CDR2 SNEGSKA (reference sequence). CDR3 DNA: TGCAGTGCTAGCCAAGGGACTAGCGGGGTCAGCTACAATGAGCAGTTCTTC. This encodes CSASQGTSGVSYNEQFF.

This chain connects TRBV12-3 or TRBV12-4 to TRBJ2-3; TRBD1 matches at 11 bases. V dropped 5 bases and J dropped 6; count of bases not matched to a gene: 13. The CDR3 runs 17 residues. The CDR3 region is CASSPEDRGLLMDTQYF. The CDR3 region has the DNA TGTGCCAGCAGTCCCGAGGACAGGGGGCTCCTAATGGATACGCAGTATTTT.

This clonotype was recorded at least ten times. This rearrangement joins TRBV9 to TRBJ1-2; D is unresolved. The CDR3 has 15 residues. The germline V gene encodes CDR1 SGDLS and CDR2 YYNGEE. V shed 3 bases and J shed 0 bases, with 12 bases lying between them. The CDR3 reads CASSGSTHTNYGYTF. The DNA for the CDR3 is TGTGCCAGCAGCGGATCGACACACACTAACTATGGCTACACCTTC.

The chain uses TRBV24-1 and TRBJ2-5, with D tentatively TRBD1 or TRBD2 (7 bases each). The CDR3 covers 16 residues. Per germline, CDR1 KGHDR and CDR2 SFDVKD. V was cut by 0 bases and J by 4 bases, with 14 bases left in between. The CDR3 protein is CATSDLSRGGRETQYF. The CDR3 coding sequence is TGTGCCACCAGTGATTTGTCCAGGGGGGGACGAGAGACCCAGTACTTC.

V and J are TRBV20-1 and TRBJ2-1, with 8 bases identical to TRBD1. CDR3 size: 15 residues. CDR1 is DFQATT, CDR2 SNEGSKA, per germline (reference sequence). Trimming took 0 bases from V and 8 from J; bases not matched to a gene: 9. The CDR3 spells CSARDKGQAADEQFF. CDR3 in DNA: TGCAGTGCTAGAGATAAGGGACAGGCGGCCGATGAGCAGTTCTTC.

The rearrangement links TRBV3-1 to TRBJ2-7; 7 positions agree with TRBD1. The trim removed 4 bases at V and 6 bases at J, leaving 12 bases unmatched. This CDR3 has 15 amino acids. CDR1 and CDR2 (germline): LGHDT, YNNKEL (reference sequence). The CDR3 DNA reads as TGTGCCAGCAGCCTCGACACGGGACAGAGAGCCGAGCAGTACTTC. Its protein product is CASSLDTGQRAEQYF.

This clonotype occurred many times. The chain carries TRBV4-3 and TRBJ2-3; D gene uncertain. The CDR3 is made up of 16 amino acids. Trimming removed 0 bases from V and 0 bases from J, with 10 bases in between. In germline, CDR1 is LGHNA, CDR2 YSLEER. The CDR3 spells CASSQDTAGSTDTQYF. The DNA for the CDR3 is TGCGCCAGCAGCCAAGATACGGCAGGCAGCACAGATACGCAGTATTTT.

This clonotype has just a few counts. V and J are TRBV5-1 and TRBJ2-4; maybe TRBD1 (5 bases). V was pared by 3 bases and J by 6 bases, with 13 bases between. The length of the CDR3 is 14 residues. Germline CDR1 reads SGHRS; CDR2 reads YFSETQ. This chain's CDR3 is CASSWTDTANIQYF. For the CDR3, the DNA is TGCGCCAGCAGCTGGACGGACACCGCAAACATTCAGTACTTC. Combining the CDR3 with reference TRBV5-1 and TRBJ2-4 gives the whole variable domain KAGVTQTPRYLIKTRGQQVTLSCSPISGHRSVSWYQQTPGQGLQFLFEYFSETQRNKGNFPGRFSGRQFSNSRSEMNVSTLELGDSALYLCASSWTDTANIQYFGAGTRLSVL.